These T cell receptor beta chains were read from a single sample in a study of T cell repertoires in cytomegalovirus infection. These receptors' targets are unknown. One entry per CDR3 protein results from TCRdb running MiXCR on the reads. Here the sample spans about 500,000 distinct CDR3 sequences, 30% to 35% being singletons. The starting material was cultured PBMCs, obtained from culture after CMV antigen stimulation. These receptors were collected from a human donor in good health (CMV status not recorded). Some clones in this sample may be carry-over from other donors' samples. Each CDR3 is given with its conserved first and last residue. Fields, in order: J gene, V gene, D gene, CDR3 length, clone size, CDR3 DNA, CDR3 protein. The D gene is left open where the match is weak. Expanded clones are given a class, and other clones once, few, many or no size at all.

j_gene: TRBJ2-2
v_gene: TRBV7-7
d_gene: TRBD1
len: 17
abundance: .
CDR3nt: TGTGCCAGCAGCTTTACCCCCGCGACAGGGGTCACCGGGGAGCTGTTTTTT
CDR3aa: CASSFTPATGVTGELFF

j_gene: TRBJ1-1
v_gene: TRBV7-6
d_gene: TRBD1
len: 15
abundance: .
CDR3nt: TGTGCCAGCAGCTTAAGGGCGACAGGGGGATATGAAGCTTTCTTT
CDR3aa: CASSLRATGGYEAFF

j_gene: TRBJ2-5
v_gene: TRBV6-6
d_gene: .
len: 14
abundance: .
CDR3nt: TGTGCCAGCAGTCAGGGACTCCCGACCGAGACCCAGTACTTC
CDR3aa: CASSQGLPTETQYF

j_gene: TRBJ2-1
v_gene: TRBV7-2
d_gene: .
len: 16
abundance: many
CDR3nt: TGTGCCAGCAGCTTGGGTCGAGCTAGAAGCTACAATGAGCAGTTCTTC
CDR3aa: CASSLGRARSYNEQFF

j_gene: TRBJ1-5
v_gene: TRBV19
d_gene: TRBD1
len: 14
abundance: .
CDR3nt: TGTGCCAGTAGTAAGGGGACAGACTATCAGCCCCAGCATTTT
CDR3aa: CASSKGTDYQPQHF

j_gene: TRBJ1-2
v_gene: TRBV7-8
d_gene: TRBD1
len: 18
abundance: many
CDR3nt: TGTGCCAGCAGCTTATACCCCCTAGGACAGGGATCTAACTATGGCTACACCTTC
CDR3aa: CASSLYPLGQGSNYGYTF

j_gene: TRBJ2-6
v_gene: TRBV7-2
d_gene: TRBD1
len: 17
abundance: many
CDR3nt: TGTGCCAGCAGCTTCCGACAGGGCCCCCCTGGGGCCAACGTCCTGACTTTC
CDR3aa: CASSFRQGPPGANVLTF

j_gene: TRBJ2-2
v_gene: TRBV12-3/TRBV12-4
d_gene: TRBD2
len: 15
abundance: few
CDR3nt: TGTGCCAGCAGTTTCCGGGGGGGGGGGACCGGGGAGCTGTTTTTT
CDR3aa: CASSFRGGGTGELFF

j_gene: TRBJ2-1
v_gene: TRBV28
d_gene: .
len: 16
abundance: few
CDR3nt: TGTGCCAGCAGTCCCTCCTGGGGGGAAAAGTTAAATGAGCAGTTCTTC
CDR3aa: CASSPSWGEKLNEQFF

j_gene: TRBJ1-3
v_gene: TRBV19
d_gene: .
len: 21
abundance: .
CDR3nt: TGTGCCAGTAGATCATGGACACCGGGACCGGAAAGGATTGGTGTTGGAAACACCATATATTTT
CDR3aa: CASRSWTPGPERIGVGNTIYF

j_gene: TRBJ2-1
v_gene: TRBV7-2
d_gene: TRBD2
len: 16
abundance: few
CDR3nt: TGTGCCAGCAGCTTCGGACTAGCGGGAGACCAAAGTGAGCAGTTCTTC
CDR3aa: CASSFGLAGDQSEQFF

j_gene: TRBJ2-2
v_gene: TRBV7-6
d_gene: TRBD2
len: 16
abundance: few
CDR3nt: TGTGCCAGCAGCCCCACGGGGGGGTATGGCACCGGGGAGCTGTTTTTT
CDR3aa: CASSPTGGYGTGELFF

j_gene: TRBJ2-3
v_gene: TRBV10-3
d_gene: .
len: 14
abundance: .
CDR3nt: TGTGCCATCAGTGACAGGGATAGCACAGATACGCAGTATTTT
CDR3aa: CAISDRDSTDTQYF